This TCR beta chain appears in the sequencing data of a study of OX40 agonist ivuxolimab in advanced cancers. The wider study: The patients got ivuxolimab, which is an agonistic anti-OX40 (CD134) antibody. Dosing consisted of intravenous ivuxolimab at 0.01 to 10 mg/kg every 2 weeks. There were three patients with partial responses, one having hepatocellular carcinoma and two cutaneous melanoma. Study results and caveats: Dosing at 0.1 to 3.0 mg/kg was accompanied by clonal expansion of CD4+ and CD8+ blood T cells by week 6.

The protocol was immunoSEQ multiplex PCR, while the TCRdb copy is restricted to in-frame clones and leaves out a portion. The table has 60,000 to 90,000 clones, 80% to 90% seen once; the top ten hold around 0.75%. Points on this clone: The target antigen is unknown.

The V and J ends lost 4 bases and 1 base, in that order; junction bases with no gene match: 7. The germline V gene has CDR1 LGHNA and CDR2 YSLEER. CDR3 length: 17 residues. The chain is built from TRBV4-3 and TRBJ2-2, with TRBD1 matching over 9 bases. The TCR was taken from an adult with an advanced solid tumor such as melanoma, head and neck, liver or kidney cancer. Specimen: CD4+ or CD8+ T cells sorted from blood, collected in a trial of the OX40 agonist ivuxolimab. CDR3: CASSRGAGQGNTGELFF. The DNA of the CDR3 is TGCGCCAGCAGCCGAGGGGCGGGACAGGGGAACACCGGGGAGCTGTTTTTT.